This T cell receptor (beta chain) emerged from a study of shared clonotypes between healthy human individuals. Overall study results and limits: Donors were few, which limited the genetic and exposure-history diversity represented. The four-donor shared clonotypes exceeded non-shared clonotypes in generation probability, with non-shared ones scoring lower.

In regard to this clone: Its antigen is still unknown.

The CD4+ fraction was divided into a CD45RA+ naive subset and a CD45RA-negative memory subset. Authors' data handling: Sequence data from immunoSEQ were junction-only and lacked quality scores; consequently, filtering differed. The data were produced by immunoSEQ multiplex PCR, yet TCRdb's version contains in-frame clones alone and is incomplete. D and trimming come from the DNA, and the V and J calls and clone size come from that table. The repertoire holds more than 900,000 clones, around 78% seen once, with roughly 0.65% in the top ten. V lost 5 bases to trimming and J lost 8 bases; unmatched junction nucleotides: 11. Germline CDR1 is MNHEY and CDR2 is SMNVEV (reference sequence). The length of the CDR3 is 15 residues.

The chain couples TRBV27 to TRBJ1-2; 10 bases fit TRBD1. Sequencing was carried out using memory CD4+ T cells from PBMCs. Described subset: CD45RA-negative fraction. The clonotype was recovered from a young man in good health. Some clones in this sample may be carry-over from other donors' samples. As DNA, the CDR3 is TGTGCCAGCAGTCCGGCCGGGACAGGGGCCGTCGGCTACACCTTC. Translation gives CASSPAGTGAVGYTF.